Listed below are T cell receptor beta chains from one sample, sequenced in a study of T cell responses to AZD1222 COVID-19 vaccine. The data were produced by immunoSEQ multiplex PCR, yet TCRdb's version contains in-frame clones alone and is incomplete. The table includes 110,000 to 150,000 clones, roughly 85% detected once. The source was peripheral blood, collected on day 0 of AZD1222 vaccination. These receptors were obtained from an adult in good health. Each CDR3 is given with its conserved first and last residue. Each record gives: V gene, clone size, D gene, J gene, CDR3 DNA, CDR3 protein. D genes are given only for firm matches. Rows give clone size only sometimes, using once, few, many, or a class for an expanded clone.

>TRBV7-2|few|.|TRBJ1-3
TGTGCCAGCAGCTTTACAGGGTCTGGAAACACCATATATTTT
CASSFTGSGNTIYF
>TRBV19|.|.|TRBJ1-5
TGTGCCAGTAGTACCCTAAGGGAAGGGCAGCCCCAGCATTTT
CASSTLREGQPQHF
>TRBV12-3/TRBV12-4|few|TRBD1|TRBJ1-1
TGTGCCAGCACCGACAGGGGTACCACTGAAGCTTTCTTT
CASTDRGTTEAFF
>TRBV20-1|.|TRBD2|TRBJ2-7
TGCAGTGCTAGTGGACTAGCGGACTCCTACGAGCAGTACTTC
CSASGLADSYEQYF
>TRBV23-1|once|.|TRBJ2-7
TGCGCCAGCATTTGCGGGAATAGGGTCTTTGGAGAGCAGTACTTC
CASICGNRVFGEQYF
>TRBV24-1|.|TRBD2|TRBJ2-2
TGTGCCACCAGTGCCACTAGCGGGGGGAACACCGGGGAGCTGTTTTTT
CATSATSGGNTGELFF
>TRBV3-1/TRBV3-2|.|.|TRBJ2-1
TGTGCCAGCAGCCAAACGGGTGGGGATGAGCAGTTCTTC
CASSQTGGDEQFF
>TRBV6-5|.|TRBD2|TRBJ2-7
TGTGCCAGCAGTTACTCGGTCGGGGGGGCCCCCGAGCAGTACTTC
CASSYSVGGAPEQYF
>TRBV5-1|.|TRBD1|TRBJ1-5
TGCGCCAGCAGCCTACAGGGGGTAGATCAGCCCCAGCATTTT
CASSLQGVDQPQHF
>TRBV5-3|.|.|TRBJ2-5
TGTGCCAGAAGCTTGGGGCGGAGTGTTGTGGCTCGGACCCAGTACTTC
CARSLGRSVVARTQYF